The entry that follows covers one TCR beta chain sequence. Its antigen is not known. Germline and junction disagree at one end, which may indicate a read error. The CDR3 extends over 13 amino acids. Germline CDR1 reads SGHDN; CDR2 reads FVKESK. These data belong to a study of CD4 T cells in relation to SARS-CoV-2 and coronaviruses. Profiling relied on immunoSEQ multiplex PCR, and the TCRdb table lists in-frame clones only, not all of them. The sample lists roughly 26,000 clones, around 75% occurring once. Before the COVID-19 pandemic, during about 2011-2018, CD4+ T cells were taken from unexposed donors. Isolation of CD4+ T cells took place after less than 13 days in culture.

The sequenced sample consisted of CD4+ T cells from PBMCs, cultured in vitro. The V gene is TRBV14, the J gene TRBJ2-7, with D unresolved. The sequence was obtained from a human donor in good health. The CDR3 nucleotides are TGTGCCAGCAGCCAATCGGCGGAAGCGACGAGCCACTTC. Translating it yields CASSQSAEATSHF.